This TCR beta chain was identified during a study of response to subunit inactivated influenza vaccine. From the RT-PCR reads, TCRdb called clonotypes with MiXCR, one entry per CDR3 protein. In the table there are about 610,000 distinct CDR3 sequences, 12% to 15% of which are singletons. V trimming: 6 bases; J trimming: 10 bases; junction bases outside the gene matches: 12. There are 15 residues in the CDR3. Germline lookup yields CDR1 MNHNS and CDR2 SASEGT. The input for sequencing was PBMCs from blood, taken 11 to 12 days after vaccination. The receptor was isolated from a man in his forties or fifties who received an inactivated influenza vaccine. The V and J genes are TRBV6-1 and TRBJ1-6, with TRBD1 matching over 7 bases. CDR3 sequence (DNA): TGTGCCAGCAGCCCCAGGGGGGGCAGTGGGTCACCCCTCCACTTT. It yields the protein CASSPRGGSGSPLHF.